A single sample is the source of the 27 T cell receptor beta chains below, sequenced in a study of response to subunit inactivated influenza vaccine. TCRdb reanalysed the RT-PCR reads using MiXCR and keeps one entry per CDR3 protein. The sample records about 540,000 distinct CDR3 sequences, 20% to 25% being singletons. This sample also appeared in a second study, on T cells expressing NK-cell markers. That work adds: With UMIs, 5'RACE template switching was used to make TCR beta cDNA.

The source was CD4+ T cells sorted from PBMCs, collected about 12 days after vaccination. Every receptor here comes from a man between 50 and 59 years old who received an inactivated influenza vaccine.

For this clonotype: A read error may explain this, as a much larger clone is one base away. The J gene is TRBJ1-1, the V gene TRBV6-5; D call uncertain. The CDR3 has 13 amino acids. Germline V CDR1 and CDR2: MNHEY, SVGAGI. V lost 2 bases to trimming and J lost 3 bases, with 7 bases between them. The CDR3 is CASSYAGHTEAFF. CDR3 DNA: TGTGCCAGCAGTTACGCGGGTCACACTGAAGCTTTCTTT.

The CDR3 is CASATASSYEQYF. CDR3 nucleotides: TGTGCCAGCGCCACCGCGAGCTCCTACGAGCAGTACTTC. V is TRBV6-1 and J is TRBJ2-7; D unclear. The V gene lost 8 bases and the J gene lost 0 bases, with 11 bases spanning the gap. Looked up from germline, CDR1 is MNHNS and CDR2 is SASEGT. The CDR3 totals 13 residues.

Many counts were recorded for this clonotype. V usage is TRBV12-3 or TRBV12-4 and J usage is TRBJ1-5; 9 nucleotides match TRBD1. There are 14 residues in the CDR3. J gave up 7 bases and V 4 bases, and 5 bases lay outside the gene matches. The CDR3 region is CASSSGQGGQPQHF. The CDR3 DNA reads as TGTGCCAGCAGTTCGGGACAGGGAGGACAGCCCCAGCATTTT.

This clonotype was counted once. This sequence joins TRBV4-1 and TRBJ2-1, with D possibly TRBD2 on 5 matching bases. V was pared by 2 bases and J by 9 bases, with 20 bases between. CDR1 is MGHRA and CDR2 is YSYEKL in the germline V gene. This CDR3 comprises 16 residues. CDR3 sequence: CASSQLPPPGSGEQFF. The CDR3 DNA reads as TGCGCCAGCAGCCAACTCCCTCCACCGGGGTCGGGTGAGCAGTTCTTC.

This clonotype was seen at least ten times. The J gene is TRBJ2-2, the V gene TRBV5-1, with a tentative D call TRBD1 (7 bases). Germline V gene sequence: CDR1 SGHRS, CDR2 YFSETQ. The CDR3 runs to 18 residues. V was pared by 0 bases and J by 4 bases, with 19 bases between. CDR3 nucleotide sequence: TGCGCCAGCAGCTTGGAACCCCAGGGGGGTAGCGTCACCGGGGAGCTGTTTTTT. Translating it yields CASSLEPQGGSVTGELFF.

V and J are TRBV11-2 and TRBJ2-1; D unclear. V gave up 4 bases and J gave up 9 bases, with 10 bases separating them. CDR1 SGHAT and CDR2 FQNNGV come from the germline V gene. The CDR3 is made up of 12 amino acids. CDR3 amino acids: CASSSPVGEQFF. For the CDR3, the DNA is TGTGCCAGCAGCTCCCCGGTTGGTGAGCAGTTCTTC.

This clonotype appeared a few times. The rearrangement uses TRBV6-2 or TRBV6-3 and TRBJ1-2; perhaps TRBD1 as D (5 bases). Trimming took 6 bases from V and 2 from J, leaving 10 bases between them. The germline CDR1 and CDR2 sequences are MNHEY and SVGEGT. There are 13 residues in the CDR3. DNA of the CDR3: TGTGCCAGCAGCATTGGGGCGAACTATGGCTACACCTTC. Its protein product is CASSIGANYGYTF.

This chain uses TRBV7-6 with TRBJ2-7; D not resolved. V dropped 6 bases and J dropped 2 bases, with 14 bases sitting between them. Per germline, CDR1 SGHVS and CDR2 FNYEAQ. CDR3 length: 14 amino acids. The DNA of the CDR3 is TGTGCCAGCAGGCGAGACCGGGTTCCCTACGAGCAGTACTTC. Its translation is CASRRDRVPYEQYF.

The sample holds one count of this clonotype. The chain carries TRBV28 and TRBJ1-1; no clear D. V dropped 7 bases and J dropped 5 bases, with 14 bases sitting between them. The length of the CDR3 is 13 residues. Germline V gene data show CDR1 as MDHEN and CDR2 as SYDVKM. CDR3 sequence reads: CASIKTGRTEAFF. The CDR3 nucleotides read TGTGCCAGCATCAAAACTGGGCGGACTGAAGCTTTCTTT.

This clonotype was counted between two and nine times. The genes are TRBV3-1 and TRBJ1-1, with a weak D call TRBD1 (5 bases). Germline V gives CDR1 LGHDT, CDR2 YNNKEL (reference sequence). The CDR3 runs 14 residues. V dropped 5 bases and J dropped 1 base, with 11 bases sitting between them. The CDR3: CASSKGTQNTEAFF. The CDR3 coding sequence is TGTGCCAGCAGCAAGGGGACGCAGAACACTGAAGCTTTCTTT.

The rearrangement uses TRBV5-1 and TRBJ1-2; 10 positions agree with TRBD1. J gave up 6 bases and V 0 bases, and 5 bases lay outside the gene matches. This CDR3 has 15 residues. Germline loops: CDR1 SGHRS, CDR2 YFSETQ. The CDR3 region has the DNA TGCGCCAGCAGCTTGGTCGCGACAGGGGGCGATGGCTACACCTTC. Translated, it gives CASSLVATGGDGYTF.

This clonotype came up a few times. J is TRBJ2-7 and V is TRBV25-1, with 8 bases matching TRBD2. Trimming removed 3 bases from V and 2 bases from J; junction bases left unmatched: 6. This CDR3 spans 15 amino acids. Germline V gene sequence: CDR1 MGHDK, CDR2 SYGVNS. The CDR3 DNA follows: TGTGCCAGCAGTGACCCGGGACTAGGGGCCTACGAGCAGTACTTC. This encodes CASSDPGLGAYEQYF.

This chain links TRBV12-3 or TRBV12-4 with TRBJ2-1; 14 positions agree with TRBD2. The CDR3 is made up of 14 amino acids. V lost 1 base and J lost 12; bases outside the gene matches: 2. Written as DNA, the CDR3 is TGTGCCAGCAGTTTAGGGACTAGCGGGAGGACGCAGTTCTTC. It yields the protein CASSLGTSGRTQFF.

This clonotype was counted many times. The chain employs TRBV7-2 and TRBJ2-3, with a possible D match to TRBD2 (6 bases). The V end lost 3 bases, the J end lost 2 bases, and 12 bases lay between the germline ends. Germline V lookup: CDR1 SGHTA, CDR2 FQGNSA. The CDR3 is made up of 15 amino acids. CDR3 in DNA: TGTGCCAGCAGCTTCGGAGGGCCCCCCACAGATACGCAGTATTTT. This sequence encodes CASSFGGPPTDTQYF.

This clonotype has more than one count but fewer than ten. The genes are TRBV7-2 and TRBJ1-3; D is possibly TRBD1 (5 bases). The V and J ends lost 2 bases and 1 base respectively, with 9 bases between them. Germline V gives CDR1 SGHTA, CDR2 FQGNSA. The CDR3 is 15 residues long. For the CDR3, the DNA is TGTGCCAGCAGCTTATGGTCAGGGTCTGGAAACACCATATATTTT. It encodes CASSLWSGSGNTIYF.

This clonotype came up a few times. This sequence joins TRBV7-6 and TRBJ2-2; D ambiguous. The CDR3 contains 15 residues. Trimming left V 1 base short and J 1 base short, with 7 bases between. CDR1 SGHVS and CDR2 FNYEAQ come from the germline V gene. CDR3 nucleotides: TGTGCCAGCAGCTTAGGGTTTCAGAACACCGGGGAGCTGTTTTTT. Encoded protein: CASSLGFQNTGELFF.

A few counts support this clonotype. The chain is built from TRBV10-3 and TRBJ2-7; D is perhaps TRBD1 (6 bases). Deletions cut 0 bases from V and 2 bases from J, with 8 bases between. This CDR3 spans 14 amino acids. Germline CDR1 reads ENHRY; CDR2 reads SYGVKD. In DNA form, the CDR3 reads TGTGCCATCAGTGAGTCTGCAGGGGCCTACGAGCAGTACTTC. Translated, it gives CAISESAGAYEQYF.

The V and J genes are TRBV5-6 and TRBJ2-2, with 12 nucleotides matching TRBD1. This CDR3 contains 17 residues. The germline V gene encodes CDR1 SGHDT and CDR2 YYEEEE. V was clipped by 4 bases and J by 4 bases; unmatched bases: 8. The chain's CDR3 is CASSHRDRGRGTGELFF. The CDR3 DNA follows: TGTGCCAGCAGCCACCGGGACAGGGGGCGAGGCACCGGGGAGCTGTTTTTT.

The V gene is TRBV11-2, the J gene TRBJ2-7; D not certain. Germline CDR1 is SGHAT and CDR2 is FQNNGV. There are 13 residues in the CDR3. V was trimmed by 1 base and J by 2 bases, leaving 6 bases between them. CDR3: CASSLVGTYEQYF. CDR3 nucleotides: TGTGCCAGCAGCTTAGTCGGCACCTACGAGCAGTACTTC.

The rearrangement joins TRBV24-1 to TRBJ2-3; the match to TRBD2 covers 13 bases. Germline trimming cut 2 bases from V and 0 bases from J; bases unmatched to any gene: 4. Germline V gene data show CDR1 as KGHDR and CDR2 as SFDVKD. The CDR3 is 18 amino acids. DNA for the CDR3: TGTGCCACCAGTGATTCAGGACTAGCGGGAGTGAGCACAGATACGCAGTATTTT. Translation gives CATSDSGLAGVSTDTQYF.

There are a few counts of this clonotype. V gene TRBV6-2 or TRBV6-3 combines with J gene TRBJ2-5; the D gene could be TRBD1 or TRBD2 (6 bases each). CDR1 and CDR2 from the germline V gene are MNHEY and SVGEGT. V was clipped by 0 bases and J by 2 bases, with 16 bases between them. This CDR3 comprises 17 residues. CDR3 region: CASSYSSQGGQQETQYF. The CDR3 bases are TGTGCCAGCAGTTACTCGTCACAGGGAGGCCAACAAGAGACCCAGTACTTC.

This chain uses TRBV28 with TRBJ2-3; TRBD2 aligns across 8 bases. CDR3 size: 14 residues. Per germline, CDR1 MDHEN and CDR2 SYDVKM. V shed 8 bases and J 0 bases; nucleotides not matched to a gene: 4. CDR3 residues: CASRTGGSTDTQYF. In DNA, the CDR3 is TGTGCCAGCCGTACGGGAGGGAGCACAGATACGCAGTATTTT.

V is TRBV5-5 and J is TRBJ1-2; a possible D gene is TRBD1 (6 bases). The CDR3 consists of 15 residues. Trimming removed 0 bases at V and 4 bases at J, with 13 bases between. Germline assignment: CDR1 SGHKS and CDR2 YYEKEE (reference sequence). CDR3 region: CASSLAVQGSYGYTF. The CDR3 nucleotides read TGTGCCAGCAGCTTGGCGGTGCAGGGGAGCTATGGCTACACCTTC.

The chain has TRBV6-2 or TRBV6-3 and TRBJ2-7, with 7 bases aligning to TRBD1. V lost 3 bases, J lost 2 bases, and 1 base stayed unmatched. The CDR3 contains 13 residues. Germline V gene data show CDR1 as MNHEY and CDR2 as SVGEGT. DNA for the CDR3: TGTGCCAGCAGTTATACAGGGGCCTACGAGCAGTACTTC. Residues: CASSYTGAYEQYF.

CDR3 bases: TGCGCCAGCAGCCAAGCTGGGACAGCTGGAAACACCATATATTTT. Residues: CASSQAGTAGNTIYF. The gene calls are TRBV4-3 and TRBJ1-3; 7 bases line up with TRBD1. V lost 1 base to trimming and J lost 2 bases; unmatched junction nucleotides: 2. CDR3 length: 15 amino acids. Germline CDR1 and CDR2: LGHNA and YSLEER.

V gene TRBV7-2 combines with J gene TRBJ2-7; 9 bases line up with TRBD2. Losses at the gene ends were 4 bases for V and 3 bases for J; bases not matched to a gene: 4. In germline, CDR1 is SGHTA, CDR2 FQGNSA. The CDR3 sequence is 14 residues long. This CDR3 is CASSSTSGRYEQYF. The CDR3 DNA follows: TGTGCCAGCAGCTCGACTAGCGGTCGCTACGAGCAGTACTTC.

This clonotype was picked up a small number of times. The V call is TRBV7-6, the J call TRBJ1-1, with TRBD1 matching 8 bases. CDR1 is SGHVS and CDR2 is FNYEAQ in the germline V gene. CDR3 size: 15 residues. The J segment lost 7 bases and the V segment lost 4 bases, leaving 11 bases of the junction unmatched. CDR3 loop: CASSSRQGKSHEAFF. In DNA form, the CDR3 reads TGTGCCAGCAGCTCTCGACAGGGGAAGAGCCATGAAGCTTTCTTT.